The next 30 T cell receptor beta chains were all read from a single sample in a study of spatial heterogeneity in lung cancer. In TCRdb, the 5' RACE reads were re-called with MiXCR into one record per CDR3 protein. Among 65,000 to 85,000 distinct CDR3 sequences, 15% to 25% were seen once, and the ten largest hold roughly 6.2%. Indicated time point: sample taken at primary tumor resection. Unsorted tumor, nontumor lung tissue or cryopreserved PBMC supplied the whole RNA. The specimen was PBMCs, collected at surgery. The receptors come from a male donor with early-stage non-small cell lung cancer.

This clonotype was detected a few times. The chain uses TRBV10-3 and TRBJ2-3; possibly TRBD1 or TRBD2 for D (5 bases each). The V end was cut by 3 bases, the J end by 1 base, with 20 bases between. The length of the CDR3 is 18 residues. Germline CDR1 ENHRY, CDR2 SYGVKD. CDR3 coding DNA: TGTGCCATCAGTGACCCTGACGGAGAGGGGCCTGGCACAGATACGCAGTATTTT. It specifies CAISDPDGEGPGTDTQYF.

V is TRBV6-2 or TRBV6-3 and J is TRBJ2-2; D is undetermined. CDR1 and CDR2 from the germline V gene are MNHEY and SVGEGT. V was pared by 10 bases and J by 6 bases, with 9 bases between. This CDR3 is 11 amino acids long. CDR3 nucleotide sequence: TGTGCCACCCTATGGCCCGGGGAGCTGTTTTTT. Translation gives CATLWPGELFF.

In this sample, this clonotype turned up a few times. The CDR3 DNA follows: TGTGCCAGCACCCAATCGGACTACGAGCAGTACTTC. Protein: CASTQSDYEQYF. The genes are TRBV28 and TRBJ2-7, with D uncertain. The CDR3 loop spans 12 amino acids. The ends were cut back, 7 bases at V and 3 bases at J, with 10 bases in the middle. The germline V gene encodes CDR1 MDHEN and CDR2 SYDVKM.

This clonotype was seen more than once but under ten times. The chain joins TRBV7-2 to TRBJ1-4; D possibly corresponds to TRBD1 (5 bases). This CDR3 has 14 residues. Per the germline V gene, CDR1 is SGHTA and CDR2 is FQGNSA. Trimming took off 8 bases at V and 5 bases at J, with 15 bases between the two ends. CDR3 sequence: CASGTGTVNEKLFF. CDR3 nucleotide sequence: TGTGCCAGCGGGACCGGGACGGTGAATGAAAAACTGTTTTTT.

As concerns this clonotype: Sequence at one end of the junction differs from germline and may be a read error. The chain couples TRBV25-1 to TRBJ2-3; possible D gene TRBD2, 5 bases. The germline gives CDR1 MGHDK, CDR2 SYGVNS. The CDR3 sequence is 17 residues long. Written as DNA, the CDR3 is TGTGCCTGCAGTGAATACTTTGTGGGAGCGGGCACAGATACGCAGTATTTT. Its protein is CACSEYFVGAGTDTQYF.

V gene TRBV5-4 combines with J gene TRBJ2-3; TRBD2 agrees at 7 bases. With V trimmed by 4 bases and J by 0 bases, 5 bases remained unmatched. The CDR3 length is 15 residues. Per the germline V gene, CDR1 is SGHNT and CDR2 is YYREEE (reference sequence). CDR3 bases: TGTGCCAGCAGCCTAGCGGAATTTAGCACAGATACGCAGTATTTT. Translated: CASSLAEFSTDTQYF.

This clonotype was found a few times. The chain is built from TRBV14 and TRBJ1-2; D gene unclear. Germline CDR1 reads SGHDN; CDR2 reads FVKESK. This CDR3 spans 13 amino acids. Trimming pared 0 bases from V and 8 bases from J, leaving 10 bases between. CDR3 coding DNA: TGTGCCAGCAGCCAAGATACGTTAGGAGGCTACACCTTC. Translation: CASSQDTLGGYTF.

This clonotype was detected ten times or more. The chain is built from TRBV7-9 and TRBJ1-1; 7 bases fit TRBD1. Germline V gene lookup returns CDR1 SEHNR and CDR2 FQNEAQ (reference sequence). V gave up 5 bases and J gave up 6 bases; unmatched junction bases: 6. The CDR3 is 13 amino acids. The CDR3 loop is CASSRDRIPEAFF. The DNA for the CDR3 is TGTGCCAGCAGCCGGGACAGAATCCCTGAAGCTTTCTTT.

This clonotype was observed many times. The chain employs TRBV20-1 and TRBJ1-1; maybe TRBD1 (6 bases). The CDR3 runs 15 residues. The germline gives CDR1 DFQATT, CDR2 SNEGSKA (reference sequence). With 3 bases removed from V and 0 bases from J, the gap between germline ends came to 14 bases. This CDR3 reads CSARNGAGVNTEAFF. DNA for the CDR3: TGCAGTGCTAGGAACGGGGCAGGGGTGAACACTGAAGCTTTCTTT.

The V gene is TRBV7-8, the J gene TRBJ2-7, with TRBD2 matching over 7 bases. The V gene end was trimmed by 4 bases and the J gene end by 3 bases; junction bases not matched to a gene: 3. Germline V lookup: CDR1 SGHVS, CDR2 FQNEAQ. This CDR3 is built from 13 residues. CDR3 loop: CASSSLAVYEQYF. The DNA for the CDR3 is TGTGCCAGCAGCTCTCTAGCGGTCTACGAGCAGTACTTC.

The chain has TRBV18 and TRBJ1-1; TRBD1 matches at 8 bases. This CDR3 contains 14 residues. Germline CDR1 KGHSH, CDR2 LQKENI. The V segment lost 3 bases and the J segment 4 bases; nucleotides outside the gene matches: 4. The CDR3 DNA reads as TGTGCCAGCTCACCCCAGGGGGCGTTCACTGAAGCTTTCTTT. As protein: CASSPQGAFTEAFF.

CDR3 nucleotide sequence: TGTGCCACCAGCAGAGAGGACAGGGGCAGGAATGAGCAGTTCTTC. Translating it yields CATSREDRGRNEQFF. V usage is TRBV15 and J usage is TRBJ2-1, with TRBD1 identical over 9 bases. From germline, CDR1 is LNHNV and CDR2 YYDKDF (reference sequence). Trimming removed 0 bases from V and 7 bases from J; junction bases left unmatched: 4. CDR3 length: 15 amino acids.

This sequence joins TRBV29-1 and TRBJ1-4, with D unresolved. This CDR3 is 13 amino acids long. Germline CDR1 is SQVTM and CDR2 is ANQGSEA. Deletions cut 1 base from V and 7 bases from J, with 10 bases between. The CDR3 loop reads CSVEGAGGEKLFF. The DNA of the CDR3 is TGCAGCGTTGAAGGGGCAGGAGGTGAAAAACTGTTTTTT.

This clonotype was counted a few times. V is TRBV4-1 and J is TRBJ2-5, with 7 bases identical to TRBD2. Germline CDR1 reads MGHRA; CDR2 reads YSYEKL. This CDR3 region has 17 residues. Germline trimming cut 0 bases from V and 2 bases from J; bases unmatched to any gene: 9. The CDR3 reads CASSQEGLAERQETQYF. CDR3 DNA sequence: TGCGCCAGCAGCCAAGAAGGTCTAGCGGAGAGACAAGAGACCCAGTACTTC.

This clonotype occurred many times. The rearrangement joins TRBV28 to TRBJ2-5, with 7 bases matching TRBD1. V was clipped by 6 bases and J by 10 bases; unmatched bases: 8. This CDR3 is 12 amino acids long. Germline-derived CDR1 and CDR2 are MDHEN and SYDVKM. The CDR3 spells CASSTGARGQYF. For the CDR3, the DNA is TGTGCCAGCAGCACAGGGGCCAGGGGCCAGTACTTC.

The CDR3 is CSVRPPSGSSDTQYF. The DNA for the CDR3 is TGCAGTGTGAGGCCCCCTAGCGGGAGCTCAGATACGCAGTATTTT. The V call is TRBV20-1, the J call TRBJ2-3, with 10 bases fitting TRBD2. The CDR3 runs 15 residues. Trimming took 7 bases from V and 4 from J; bases not matched to a gene: 11. CDR1 is DFQATT, CDR2 SNEGSKA, per germline (reference sequence).

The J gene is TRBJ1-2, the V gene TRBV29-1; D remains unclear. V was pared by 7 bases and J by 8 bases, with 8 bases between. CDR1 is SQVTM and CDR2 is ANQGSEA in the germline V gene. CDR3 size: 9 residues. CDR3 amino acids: CSEGDGYTF. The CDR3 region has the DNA TGCAGCGAAGGAGACGGCTACACCTTC.

For the CDR3, the DNA is TGTGCCACCAGTGATTCTGGCAGAAGCTACGAGCAGTACTTC. This encodes CATSDSGRSYEQYF. The chain uses TRBV24-1 and TRBJ2-7; D is unclear. The V and J ends lost 2 bases and 3 bases respectively, with 10 bases between them. The CDR3 covers 14 residues. Germline assignment: CDR1 KGHDR and CDR2 SFDVKD.

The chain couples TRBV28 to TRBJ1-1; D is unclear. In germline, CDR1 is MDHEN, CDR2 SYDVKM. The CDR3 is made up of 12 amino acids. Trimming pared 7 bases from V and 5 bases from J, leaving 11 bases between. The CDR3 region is CASTMGRTEAFF. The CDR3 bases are TGTGCCAGCACCATGGGAAGGACTGAAGCTTTCTTT.

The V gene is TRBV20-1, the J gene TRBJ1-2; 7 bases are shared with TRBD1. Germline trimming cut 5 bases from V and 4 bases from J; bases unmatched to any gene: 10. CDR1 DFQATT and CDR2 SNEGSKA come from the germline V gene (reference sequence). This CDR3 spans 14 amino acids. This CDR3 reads CSARIQGTTYGYTF. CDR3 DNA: TGCAGTGCTCGTATACAGGGGACCACCTATGGCTACACCTTC.

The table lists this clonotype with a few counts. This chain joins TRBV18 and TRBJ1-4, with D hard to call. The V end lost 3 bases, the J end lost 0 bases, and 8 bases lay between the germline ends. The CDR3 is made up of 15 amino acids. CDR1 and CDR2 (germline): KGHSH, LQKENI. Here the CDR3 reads CASSPLTSTNEKLFF. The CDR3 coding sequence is TGTGCCAGCTCACCGCTAACTTCAACTAATGAAAAACTGTTTTTT.

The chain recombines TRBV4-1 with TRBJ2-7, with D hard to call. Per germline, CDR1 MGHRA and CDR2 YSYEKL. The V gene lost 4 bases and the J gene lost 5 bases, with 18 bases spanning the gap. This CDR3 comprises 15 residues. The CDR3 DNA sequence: TGCGCCAGCAGCCTAGGGCCGGAGAGAGAAAACGAGCAGTACTTC. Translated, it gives CASSLGPERENEQYF.

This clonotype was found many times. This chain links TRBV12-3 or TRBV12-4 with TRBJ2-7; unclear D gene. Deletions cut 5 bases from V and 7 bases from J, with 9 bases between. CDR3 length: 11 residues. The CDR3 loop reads CASSRTQEQYF. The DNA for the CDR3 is TGTGCCAGCAGTCGAACGCAGGAGCAGTACTTC.

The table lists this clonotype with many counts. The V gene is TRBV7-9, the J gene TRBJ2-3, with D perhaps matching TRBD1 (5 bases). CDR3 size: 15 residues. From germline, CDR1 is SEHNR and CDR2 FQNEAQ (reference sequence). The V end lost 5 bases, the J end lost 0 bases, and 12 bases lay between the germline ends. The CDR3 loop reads CASSPGHSSTDTQYF. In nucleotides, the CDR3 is TGTGCCAGCAGCCCCGGACACAGCAGCACAGATACGCAGTATTTT.

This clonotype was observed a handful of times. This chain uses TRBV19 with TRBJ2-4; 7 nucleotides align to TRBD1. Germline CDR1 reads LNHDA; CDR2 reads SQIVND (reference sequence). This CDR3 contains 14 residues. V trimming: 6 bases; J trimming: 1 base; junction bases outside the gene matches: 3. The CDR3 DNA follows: TGTGCCAGTAGCGACAGGGTGGCCAAAAACATTCAGTACTTC. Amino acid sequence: CASSDRVAKNIQYF.

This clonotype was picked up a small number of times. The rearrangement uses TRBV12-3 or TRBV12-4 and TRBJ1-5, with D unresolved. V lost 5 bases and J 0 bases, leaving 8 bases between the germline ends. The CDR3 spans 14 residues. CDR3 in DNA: TGTGCCAGCAGTGATGAATATAGCAATCAGCCCCAGCATTTT. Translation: CASSDEYSNQPQHF.

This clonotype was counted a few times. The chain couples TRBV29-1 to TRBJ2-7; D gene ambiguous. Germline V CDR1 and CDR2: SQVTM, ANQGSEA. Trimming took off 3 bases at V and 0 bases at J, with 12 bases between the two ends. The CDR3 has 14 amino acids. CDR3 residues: CSVDQCTDSYEQYF. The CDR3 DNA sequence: TGCAGCGTTGACCAGTGTACCGACTCCTACGAGCAGTACTTC.

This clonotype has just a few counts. CDR3: CASSLDREYGYTF. The CDR3 nucleotides read TGTGCCAGCAGCTTGGACAGGGAATATGGCTACACCTTC. The chain links TRBV7-2 to TRBJ1-2; 8 nucleotides align to TRBD1. V shed 3 bases, J shed 5 bases, and the junction held 2 bases outside the gene matches. The CDR3 length is 13 residues. The V gene's germline CDR1 is SGHTA and CDR2 FQGNSA.

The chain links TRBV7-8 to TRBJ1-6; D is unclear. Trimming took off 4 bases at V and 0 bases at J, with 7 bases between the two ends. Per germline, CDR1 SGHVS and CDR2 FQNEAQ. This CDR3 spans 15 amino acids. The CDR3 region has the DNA TGTGCCAGCAGCTGGGGAGTCTCCTATAATTCACCCCTCCACTTT. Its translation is CASSWGVSYNSPLHF.

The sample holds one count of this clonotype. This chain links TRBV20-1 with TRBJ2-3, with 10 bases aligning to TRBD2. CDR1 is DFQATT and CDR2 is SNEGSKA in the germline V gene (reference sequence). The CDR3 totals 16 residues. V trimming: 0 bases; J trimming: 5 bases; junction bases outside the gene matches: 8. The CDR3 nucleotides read TGCAGTGCTAGAGACGGAGCGGGGGGGATTCTAGATACGCAGTATTTT. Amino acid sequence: CSARDGAGGILDTQYF.